This TCR beta chain was documented in a study of T cells in Graves' hyperthyroidism and ophthalmopathy. What was amplified from RNA transcripts were TCR beta CDR3 regions. The primer set for the first-round RT-PCR of the TCR CDR3 was HTBI. Each CDR3 protein is one row after TCRdb ran MiXCR on the multiplex PCR reads. The table lists over 400,000 distinct CDR3 sequences, roughly 15% of them singletons. Ophthalmopathy cases met thresholds of Clinical Activity Score at least 3, NOSPECS grade at least 4 and duration under 3 months. Each diagnosis was grounded in clinical symptoms, serum thyroxine and TRAb, thyroid ultrasound, and orbital computed tomography. The source of the PBMCs was approximately 10 ml of fresh peripheral blood. The V and J ends lost 1 base and 4 bases respectively, with 13 bases between them. The germline CDR1 and CDR2 sequences are MGHRA and YSYEKL. The CDR3 has 15 amino acids.

The specimen sequenced was blood. The origin of this receptor is a man between 18 and 29 years old with Graves' ophthalmopathy. The V gene is TRBV4-1, the J gene TRBJ1-1, with TRBD1 as a possible D gene (6 bases). CDR3 coding DNA: TGCGCCAGCAGCCAAGGTCCAGGGGCGAGCACTGAAGCTTTCTTT. Protein product: CASSQGPGASTEAFF.